Following are 21 T cell receptor beta chains from one sample sequenced in a study of blood T cell repertoires in COVID-19. Clones were read by immunoSEQ multiplex PCR, and TCRdb kept only the in-frame ones, dropping some. The sample contains under 400,000 clones, about 87% of which appear only once. The sample taken for sequencing was PBMCs or T cells enriched from blood (not recorded which). These receptors were taken from a man aged 35 to 55 in a cohort exposed to, infected with or recovered from COVID-19 (not recorded which).

The CDR3 loop reads CASSIRLAGYEQYF. CDR3 nucleotides: TGTGCCAGTAGTATAAGACTAGCGGGATACGAGCAGTACTTC. The rearrangement joins TRBV19 to TRBJ2-7; TRBD2 matches at 11 bases. J was trimmed by 4 bases and V by 2 bases; bases with no gene match: 1. The germline V gene encodes CDR1 LNHDA and CDR2 SQIVND (reference sequence). CDR3 length: 14 residues. The full variable domain, completed using reference TRBV19 and TRBJ2-7, is DGGITQSPKYLFRKEGQNVTLSCEQNLNHDAMYWYRQDPGQGLRLIYYSQIVNDFQKGDIAEGYSVSREKKESFPLTVTSAQKNPTAFYLCASSIRLAGYEQYFGPGTRLTVT.

The rearrangement links TRBV12-5 to TRBJ2-7, with no clear D. This CDR3 comprises 11 residues. The V end was cut by 3 bases, the J end by 6 bases, with 6 bases between. The V gene's germline CDR1 is LGHNT and CDR2 FRNRAP. As DNA, the CDR3 is TGTGCTAGTGGTTTCTCGGGCGAGCAGTACTTC. Encoded protein: CASGFSGEQYF.

The chain carries TRBV30 and TRBJ1-2, with TRBD1 as a possible D gene (6 bases). The CDR3 is made up of 13 amino acids. The ends were cut back, 4 bases at V and 7 bases at J, with 16 bases in the middle. From germline, CDR1 is GTSNPN and CDR2 SVGIG (reference sequence). CDR3 nucleotides: TGTGCCTGGACCCAAGGGGGGGCAGGTGGCTACACCTTC. It codes for CAWTQGGAGGYTF. The complete variable domain, with remaining parts taken from reference TRBV30 and TRBJ1-2, reads SQTIHQWPATLVQPVGSPLSLECTVEGTSNPNLYWYRQAAGRGLQLLFYSVGIGQISSEVPQNLSASRPQDRQFILSSKKLLLSDSGFYLCAWTQGGAGGYTFGSGTRLTVV.

The rearrangement links TRBV10-1 to TRBJ2-3, with 10 bases identical to TRBD2. The CDR3 extends over 13 amino acids. The junction had 5 bases not matched to a gene; V was cut back by 7 bases and J by 7 bases. The V gene's germline CDR1 is WNHNN and CDR2 SYGVQD (reference sequence). CDR3 in DNA: TGCGCCAGCAAAGCGGGAGGGTCAAATACGCAGTATTTT. It translates to CASKAGGSNTQYF.

CDR3 bases: TGCGCCAGCAGCCGTCTAACAGGCGGGACCTACGAGCAGTACTTC. Translation: CASSRLTGGTYEQYF. The chain links TRBV5-1 to TRBJ2-7; D might be TRBD2 (6 bases). V lost 4 bases to trimming and J lost 2 bases, with 16 bases between them. Germline V CDR1 and CDR2: SGHRS, YFSETQ. The CDR3 has 15 amino acids.

The rearrangement uses TRBV28 and TRBJ1-3, with D tentatively TRBD1 (5 bases). V lost 4 bases, J lost 2 bases, and 6 bases lay in between. Germline V gene data show CDR1 as MDHEN and CDR2 as SYDVKM. This CDR3 region has 13 residues. The CDR3 DNA sequence: TGTGCCAGCAGTTCAGGGACTGGAAACACCATATATTTT. It codes for CASSSGTGNTIYF.

CDR3 in amino acids: CASSQVSAGGNQPQHF. The CDR3 DNA sequence: TGCGCCAGCAGCCAAGTTTCGGCAGGGGGCAATCAGCCCCAGCATTTT. This chain links TRBV4-1 with TRBJ1-5, with D perhaps matching TRBD1 (6 bases). Germline CDR1 is MGHRA and CDR2 is YSYEKL. This CDR3 spans 16 amino acids. V dropped 1 base and J dropped 2 bases, with 12 bases sitting between them.

The rearrangement joins TRBV9 to TRBJ2-1; no clear D gene. CDR1 SGDLS and CDR2 YYNGEE come from the germline V gene. Trimming shortened V by 0 bases and J by 3 bases, and 7 bases separated the two germline ends. The CDR3 totals 14 residues. The CDR3 is CASSVDVGYNEQFF. The CDR3 coding sequence is TGTGCCAGCAGCGTAGATGTCGGCTACAATGAGCAGTTCTTC.

The table lists this clone with a few counts. The chain employs TRBV5-1 and TRBJ2-3, with D possibly matching TRBD2 (5 bases). Trimming left V 2 bases short and J 0 bases short, with 16 bases between. The CDR3 is 17 amino acids. Germline V lookup: CDR1 SGHRS, CDR2 YFSETQ. The CDR3 region is CASSLPSQNPSTDTQYF. The CDR3 DNA is TGCGCCAGCAGCTTACCTAGCCAAAACCCTAGCACAGATACGCAGTATTTT.

The gene calls are TRBV2 and TRBJ1-5; D may be TRBD1 (6 bases). From germline, CDR1 is SNHLY and CDR2 FYNNEI. Between the trimmed V and J ends, which lost 2 bases and 7 bases, there was a span of 15 bases. CDR3 length: 15 amino acids. DNA of the CDR3: TGTGCCAGCAGTGAATTAGGGTTCCAGGGGCAGCCCCAGCATTTT. It yields the protein CASSELGFQGQPQHF.

The chain joins TRBV4-1 to TRBJ1-6, with 9 nucleotides matching TRBD1. CDR1 and CDR2 (germline): MGHRA, YSYEKL. The V gene end was trimmed by 0 bases and the J gene end by 10 bases; junction bases not matched to a gene: 10. There are 17 residues in the CDR3. Written as DNA, the CDR3 is TGCGCCAGCAGCCAAGATTCGGCGGGACAGGGTTACTCACCCCTCCACTTT. Protein: CASSQDSAGQGYSPLHF.

V and J are TRBV5-1 and TRBJ2-7; D might be TRBD1 (6 bases). CDR3 size: 14 residues. Germline CDR1 and CDR2: SGHRS and YFSETQ. V shed 4 bases and J shed 2 bases, with 13 bases lying between them. The CDR3 is CASSPPGVTYEQYF. CDR3 coding DNA: TGCGCCAGCAGCCCACCAGGGGTAACCTACGAGCAGTACTTC.

Comments on this clone: This same CDR3 is encoded by further DNA sequences in the sample. V usage is TRBV11-2 and J usage is TRBJ1-1; no reliable D call. The CDR3 has 13 residues. The germline V gene has CDR1 SGHAT and CDR2 FQNNGV. V was trimmed by 1 base and J by 6 bases, leaving 9 bases between them. CDR3 sequence: CASSLVGRAEAFF. As DNA, the CDR3 is TGTGCCAGCAGCTTAGTTGGTCGAGCTGAAGCTTTCTTT.

The V gene is TRBV6-1, the J gene TRBJ2-3; possible D gene TRBD2, 6 bases. V gave up 3 bases and J gave up 0 bases, with 10 bases separating them. In germline, CDR1 is MNHNS, CDR2 SASEGT. The CDR3 is 15 amino acids. CDR3 sequence: CASSDGGVSTDTQYF. The CDR3 nucleotides are TGTGCCAGCAGTGATGGCGGGGTAAGCACAGATACGCAGTATTTT.

The V call is TRBV5-8, the J call TRBJ2-1; TRBD2 matches at 8 bases. V shed 4 bases, J shed 0 bases, and the junction held 6 bases outside the gene matches. The V gene's germline CDR1 is SGHTS and CDR2 YDEGEE. CDR3 length: 16 amino acids. The CDR3 loop reads CASSRTSPSSYNEQFF. The CDR3, as DNA: TGTGCCAGCAGCCGGACTAGCCCAAGCTCCTACAATGAGCAGTTCTTC. The full variable domain, rest sourced from reference TRBV5-8 and TRBJ2-1, is EAGVTQSPTHLIKTRGQQATLRCSPISGHTSVYWYQQALGLGLQFLLWYDEGEERNRGNFPPRFSGRQFPNYSSELNVNALELEDSALYLCASSRTSPSSYNEQFFGPGTRLTVL.

This clone was observed a handful of times. CDR3 amino acids: CASRGATEAFF. CDR3 DNA: TGTGCCAGCAGAGGAGCCACTGAAGCTTTCTTT. The chain couples TRBV2 to TRBJ1-1; D is undetermined. CDR1 and CDR2 from the germline V gene are SNHLY and FYNNEI. CDR3 length: 11 residues. V was cut by 6 bases and J by 4 bases, with 6 bases left in between. Based on the CDR3 plus reference TRBV2 and TRBJ1-1, the full variable domain is EPEVTQTPSHQVTQMGQEVILRCVPISNHLYFYWYRQILGQKVEFLVSFYNNEISEKSEIFDDQFSVERPDGSNFTLKIRSTKLEDSAMYFCASRGATEAFFGQGTRLTVV.

The J gene is TRBJ2-7, the V gene TRBV4-2; D perhaps matches TRBD1 (5 bases). Per the germline V gene, CDR1 is LGHNA and CDR2 is YNFKEQ. Trimming left V 0 bases short and J 3 bases short, with 12 bases between. The CDR3 is 15 residues long. The CDR3 loop is CASSQEWQGNYEQYF. The CDR3 region has the DNA TGTGCCAGCAGCCAAGAATGGCAGGGCAACTACGAGCAGTACTTC.

V and J are TRBV30 and TRBJ2-7; possibly TRBD1 for D (6 bases). Germline values: CDR1 GTSNPN, CDR2 SVGIG (reference sequence). Trimming took 4 bases from V and 1 from J, leaving 8 bases between them. The CDR3 runs 12 residues. Here the CDR3 reads CAWTQGSYEQYF. CDR3 coding DNA: TGTGCCTGGACACAGGGATCCTACGAGCAGTACTTC.

The rearrangement uses TRBV24-1 and TRBJ1-4, with 10 bases matching TRBD1. Trimming at V came to 5 bases and at J to 0 bases, leaving 8 bases not matched to a gene. Looked up from germline, CDR1 is KGHDR and CDR2 is SFDVKD. The CDR3 sequence is 18 residues long. CDR3 sequence: CATSAGTGDFPTNEKLFF. CDR3 sequence (DNA): TGTGCCACCAGTGCCGGGACAGGGGATTTTCCAACTAATGAAAAACTGTTTTTT.

The chain is built from TRBV19 and TRBJ2-5; 10 nucleotides align to TRBD2. Per germline, CDR1 LNHDA and CDR2 SQIVND (reference sequence). The CDR3 has 15 amino acids. V trimming: 5 bases; J trimming: 3 bases; junction bases outside the gene matches: 6. CDR3 sequence (DNA): TGTGCCAGTAGTGGAAGGACTAGCGGTAAAGAGACCCAGTACTTC. Its translation is CASSGRTSGKETQYF.

The chain combines TRBV3-1 (or the pseudogene TRBV3-2) with TRBJ2-1; 14 bases line up with TRBD2. The germline CDR1 and CDR2 sequences are LGHDT and YNNKEL (reference sequence). This CDR3 has 17 amino acids. V lost 5 bases to trimming and J lost 12 bases; unmatched junction nucleotides: 15. The CDR3 nucleotides are TGTGCCAGCAGCGACCCGGGACTAGCGGGAGCGTCAGGGGTGCAGTTCTTC. It specifies CASSDPGLAGASGVQFF.